A selection of T cell receptor beta chains follows, all from one sample in a study of T cells in Graves' hyperthyroidism and ophthalmopathy. TCRdb called the multiplex PCR reads again in MiXCR, with one record for every CDR3 protein. The data hold about 460,000 distinct CDR3 sequences, with roughly 23% observed a single time. Source material: blood. The receptor set was obtained from a woman aged 70-85 years with Graves' ophthalmopathy. CDR3s include the opening cysteine and the closing phenylalanine or tryptophan. Fields, in order: V gene, D gene, J gene, clone size, CDR3 protein, CDR3 DNA. A D gene is named only where the DNA matches it firmly. Rows may omit the clone size; those that give it use once, few, many or a size class.

>TRBV11-3|.|TRBJ2-3|many
CASSRGQPTDTQYF
TGTGCCAGCAGCCGAGGGCAACCCACAGATACGCAGTATTTT
>TRBV5-1|TRBD1|TRBJ1-4|.
CASSLTGMNEKLFF
TGCGCCAGCAGCCTGACAGGGATGAATGAAAAACTGTTTTTT
>TRBV2|TRBD2|TRBJ2-7|once
CASSERDYTYNEQYF
TGTGCCAGCAGCGAACGGGACTACACATACAATGAGCAGTACTTC
>TRBV19|.|TRBJ1-5|few
CASSIVVGNQPQHF
TGTGCCAGTAGTATAGTGGTGGGCAATCAGCCCCAGCATTTT
>TRBV20-1|TRBD1|TRBJ1-2|few
CSARAIGGSYGYTF
TGCAGTGCTAGAGCGATAGGGGGCTCCTATGGCTACACCTTC
>TRBV4-1|.|TRBJ1-6|once
CASSQGTVDSPLHF
TGCGCCAGCAGCCAAGGGACAGTGGATTCACCCCTCCACTTT
>TRBV2|TRBD1|TRBJ1-4|.
CASKMETGVNEKLFF
TGTGCCAGCAAGATGGAGACAGGGGTTAATGAAAAACTGTTTTTT
>TRBV12-3/TRBV12-4|TRBD1|TRBJ1-5|.
CASSLASSQGTVSNQPQHF
TGTGCCAGCAGTTTGGCGAGTTCTCAGGGGACAGTAAGCAATCAGCCCCAGCATTTT
>TRBV11-3|TRBD2|TRBJ2-2|.
CASSLGLAFNTGELFF
TGTGCCAGCAGCTTAGGACTAGCGTTTAACACCGGGGAGCTGTTTTTT
>TRBV5-1|.|TRBJ2-1|.
CASRAGLGSYNEQFF
TGCGCCAGCAGGGCCGGACTCGGCTCCTACAATGAGCAGTTCTTC
>TRBV20-1|TRBD2|TRBJ2-3|.
CSAREGAGADTQYF
TGCAGTGCTAGAGAGGGAGCGGGAGCGGATACGCAGTATTTT
>TRBV10-3|TRBD2|TRBJ2-5|many
CAISSGTSGSETQYF
TGTGCCATCAGTTCCGGGACTAGCGGGAGCGAGACCCAGTACTTC
>TRBV5-6|TRBD2|TRBJ2-1|.
CASSLGGGTNEQFF
TGTGCCAGCAGCTTGGGCGGGGGGACTAATGAGCAGTTCTTC
>TRBV2|.|TRBJ2-2|few
CASKLEQAGRELFF
TGTGCCAGCAAATTGGAACAGGCGGGTAGGGAGCTGTTTTTT
>TRBV5-6|.|TRBJ2-3|.
CASSWSLQGLSPDTQYF
TGTGCCAGCAGCTGGAGCTTACAGGGTCTGTCCCCAGATACGCAGTATTTT
>TRBV20-1|TRBD2|TRBJ2-3|many
CSARRLASTDTQYF
TGCAGTGCTAGGCGACTAGCGAGCACAGATACGCAGTATTTT
>TRBV6-2/TRBV6-3|TRBD1|TRBJ1-2|.
CAIDRGLGYGYTF
TGTGCCATCGACAGGGGGCTGGGCTATGGCTACACCTTC
>TRBV7-2|.|TRBJ1-1|many
CASSLLQGPNTEAFF
TGTGCCAGCAGCTTATTGCAGGGGCCGAACACTGAAGCTTTCTTT
>TRBV12-3/TRBV12-4|.|TRBJ2-1|many
CASSYTGGRNNEQFF
TGTGCCAGCAGCTATACTGGCGGACGCAACAATGAGCAGTTCTTC
>TRBV20-1|.|TRBJ2-5|few
CSARTETQYF
TGCAGTGCTAGAACGGAGACCCAGTACTTC
>TRBV28|.|TRBJ2-7|few
CASQAPGFTYEQYF
TGTGCCAGCCAAGCCCCGGGGTTCACCTACGAGCAGTACTTC
>TRBV20-1|TRBD2|TRBJ2-1|few
CSATSRTSGYYNEQFF
TGCAGTGCTACCTCCCGGACTAGCGGGTACTACAATGAGCAGTTCTTC
>TRBV9|.|TRBJ2-3|.
CASSVERVPSTQYF
TGTGCCAGCAGCGTAGAGAGGGTCCCATCAACGCAGTATTTT
>TRBV10-3|TRBD2|TRBJ2-3|few
CAISGGLAGTDTQYF
TGTGCCATCAGTGGGGGACTAGCGGGCACAGATACGCAGTATTTT
>TRBV6-2/TRBV6-3|.|TRBJ2-4|.
CASSWDVAKNIQYF
TGTGCCAGCAGTTGGGACGTGGCCAAAAACATTCAGTACTTC
>TRBV20-1|TRBD2|TRBJ2-7|.
CSARDLSGSGYEQYF
TGCAGTGCTAGAGATCTGAGCGGGAGCGGTTACGAGCAGTACTTC
>TRBV9|TRBD2|TRBJ2-5|.
CASSPLTSGETQYF
TGTGCCAGCAGCCCGCTGACTAGCGGGGAGACCCAGTACTTC
>TRBV5-8|TRBD1|TRBJ1-1|.
CASSGTTGTEAFF
TGTGCCAGCAGCGGCACGACAGGGACTGAAGCTTTCTTT
>TRBV12-3/TRBV12-4|.|TRBJ2-5|.
CASSLYSQETQYF
TGTGCCAGCAGTTTATACTCACAAGAGACCCAGTACTTC
>TRBV12-3/TRBV12-4|.|TRBJ2-1|.
CASRMGPYNGQFF
TGTGCCAGCAGAATGGGACCATACAATGGGCAGTTCTTC
>TRBV27|.|TRBJ2-5|.
CASSPLVGLGETQYF
TGTGCCAGCAGCCCCCTCGTGGGATTGGGAGAGACCCAGTACTTC
>TRBV28|TRBD2|TRBJ2-5|many
CASSLRLAGAETQYF
TGTGCCAGCAGTTTACGACTAGCGGGAGCAGAGACCCAGTACTTC
>TRBV20-1|TRBD1|TRBJ1-5|few
CSARPRGNRNQPQHF
TGCAGTGCTAGGCCCAGGGGGAATCGCAATCAGCCCCAGCATTTT
>TRBV2|TRBD2|TRBJ2-3|.
CASSEGSGLAVRDTRYF
TGTGCCAGCAGTGAGGGGTCGGGACTAGCGGTCCGTGATACGCGGTATTTT
>TRBV19|TRBD1|TRBJ1-4|.
CATSGTGGGNEKLFF
TGTGCCACCAGCGGGACAGGGGGCGGGAATGAAAAACTGTTTTTT
>TRBV14|.|TRBJ2-2|.
CASSPDLNGGGELFF
TGTGCCAGCAGCCCAGATCTTAATGGAGGCGGGGAGCTGTTTTTT
>TRBV6-5|TRBD2|TRBJ2-7|many
CASSYSGPGLAGDYEQYF
TGTGCCAGCAGTTACTCAGGCCCAGGACTAGCGGGAGACTACGAGCAGTACTTC
>TRBV3-1|TRBD1|TRBJ2-1|.
CASSLRQGRKVVNEQFF
TGTGCCAGCAGCCTCCGACAGGGTAGGAAAGTAGTAAATGAGCAGTTCTTC
>TRBV7-6|TRBD2|TRBJ2-7|.
CASSLGGTVEQYF
TGTGCCAGCAGCTTGGGGGGGACGGTTGAGCAGTACTTC
>TRBV12-3/TRBV12-4|.|TRBJ1-6|few
CARKAGGSPLHF
TGTGCCAGAAAAGCGGGGGGGTCACCCCTCCACTTT
>TRBV15|.|TRBJ1-4|.
CATSERQKRNEKLFF
TGTGCCACCAGCGAACGACAGAAGAGAAATGAAAAACTGTTTTTT
>TRBV5-1|.|TRBJ2-1|few
CASSLMRLGSNNEQFF
TGCGCCAGCAGCTTGATGCGACTGGGGAGTAACAATGAGCAGTTCTTC
>TRBV6-1|TRBD1|TRBJ1-1|many
CASSDHRQGGTEAFF
TGTGCCAGCAGTGACCATAGACAGGGAGGGACTGAAGCTTTCTTT
>TRBV7-2|.|TRBJ2-1|many
CASGRTGYNEQFF
TGTGCCAGCGGGAGGACAGGCTACAATGAGCAGTTCTTC
>TRBV11-2|.|TRBJ1-3|.
CASSPPPGQNSGNTIYF
TGTGCCAGCAGCCCCCCACCCGGACAGAACTCTGGAAACACCATATATTTT
>TRBV20-1|.|TRBJ1-1|many
CSARGGQRGEAFF
TGCAGTGCTAGGGGTGGACAAAGAGGTGAAGCTTTCTTT
>TRBV6-1|TRBD2|TRBJ2-2|.
CASTSGRAGPGELFF
TGTGCCAGCACTAGCGGGAGGGCCGGTCCCGGGGAGCTGTTTTTT
>TRBV11-2|TRBD2|TRBJ2-5|.
CASSSWASGPKETQYF
TGTGCCAGCAGCTCTTGGGCTAGCGGGCCTAAAGAGACCCAGTACTTC
>TRBV5-1|TRBD1|TRBJ1-5|.
CASSTGQGSGQPQHF
TGCGCCAGCAGCACCGGACAGGGTTCAGGTCAGCCCCAGCATTTT
>TRBV7-9|.|TRBJ2-7|many
CASTKGGSYEQYF
TGTGCCAGCACAAAAGGCGGCTCCTACGAGCAGTACTTC
>TRBV27|.|TRBJ1-2|.
CASSPDRTTGYTF
TGTGCCAGCAGCCCAGACAGGACTACCGGCTACACCTTC
>TRBV11-2|.|TRBJ2-5|many
CASSFSQLETQYF
TGTGCCAGCAGCTTTAGTCAGTTAGAGACCCAGTACTTC